The clone carrying this T cell receptor beta chain was seen more than once but under ten times. No antigen is known for it. The ends were cut back, 6 bases at V and 4 bases at J, with 18 bases in the middle. Germline loops: CDR1 SQVTM, CDR2 ANQGSEA. This CDR3 has 14 residues. This record comes from a study of beta chain features in type 1 diabetes. The isolated RNA, all of it, was reverse transcribed, so expressed TCRB transcripts were what got sequenced. Generated by immunoSEQ multiplex PCR, the TCRdb table keeps only in-frame clones and is missing some. The table shows about 660,000 clones, with 11% to 15% occurring only once. Regarding the study as a whole: TCRB CDR3 length was moderately but significantly reduced in all four CD4+ subsets of Type 1 diabetes patients.

This clonotype was obtained from a man younger than 30 with type 1 diabetes. This chain joins TRBV29-1 and TRBJ1-2; D is unresolved. Sequencing was done on a sample of naive CD4+ T cells from blood. DNA of the CDR3: TGCAGCGTCCCCCCCCCGGACGGAATCTATGGCTACACCTTC. It codes for CSVPPPDGIYGYTF. Full variable domain (missing parts from reference TRBV29-1 and TRBJ1-2): SAVISQKPSRDICQRGTSLTIQCQVDSQVTMMFWYRQQPGQSLTLIATANQGSEATYESGFVIDKFPISRPNLTFSTLTVSNMSPEDSSIYLCSVPPPDGIYGYTFGSGTRLTVV.